The 10 T cell receptor beta chains below were found in one sample sequenced in a study of blood T cell repertoires in COVID-19. The assay was immunoSEQ multiplex PCR, and TCRdb's table has in-frame clones only and misses some. The sample lists tens of thousands of clones; approximately 91% were seen once. Sequencing was done on a sample of peripheral blood. The receptors come from a man aged 55 to 70 with active or convalescent COVID-19.

V usage is TRBV3-1 (or the pseudogene TRBV3-2) and J usage is TRBJ1-1; TRBD1 matches at 7 bases. V was pared by 4 bases and J by 4 bases, with 12 bases of the junction left unmatched. Germline lookup yields CDR1 LGHDT and CDR2 YNNKEL (reference sequence). This CDR3 spans 16 amino acids. This CDR3 is CASSLSSGGFATEAFF. For the CDR3, the DNA is TGTGCCAGCAGCCTCAGCTCAGGGGGATTCGCCACTGAAGCTTTCTTT.

V and J are TRBV21-1 and TRBJ2-2; the D call in the table, TRBD2, was not verified against the DNA. TRBV21-1 constitutes a pseudogene. The CDR3 has 17 amino acids. The CDR3 region is CASSKAAPGSNTGELFF. As DNA, the CDR3 is TGTGCCAGCAGCAAAGCGGCACCGGGTTCGAACACCGGGGAGCTGTTTTTT.

The CDR3 region is CASSDGGRVSGYEQFF. The CDR3 DNA follows: TGTGCCAGCAGCGACGGTGGAAGGGTAAGCGGGTATGAGCAGTTCTTC. J is TRBJ2-1 and V is TRBV7-9; perhaps TRBD2 as D (6 bases). This CDR3 comprises 16 residues. The V and J ends lost 5 bases and 8 bases respectively, with 22 bases between them. Germline V lookup: CDR1 SEHNR, CDR2 FQNEAQ (reference sequence).

The rearrangement links TRBV2 to TRBJ2-3; D is perhaps TRBD2 (5 bases). Trimming shortened V by 7 bases and J by 0 bases, and 17 bases separated the two germline ends. CDR1 and CDR2 from the germline V gene are SNHLY and FYNNEI. The CDR3 loop spans 16 amino acids. CDR3 region: CASKGWAGSSTDTQYF. The CDR3, as DNA: TGTGCCAGCAAGGGTTGGGCGGGCTCTAGCACAGATACGCAGTATTTT.

The chain combines TRBV19 with TRBJ1-6; D is perhaps TRBD1 (5 bases). The CDR3 extends over 16 amino acids. CDR1 is LNHDA, CDR2 SQIVND, per germline (reference sequence). V was shortened by 3 bases and J by 10 bases, with 19 bases between the two germline ends. CDR3 DNA sequence: TGTGCCAGTAGTATCAATTCCGGGGACTTTGGGTCACCCCTCCACTTT. Protein: CASSINSGDFGSPLHF.

In DNA, the CDR3 is TGTGCCACCAGCAGACTAGCGGGAGCAGATACGCAGTATTTT. Its translation is CATSRLAGADTQYF. This chain joins TRBV15 and TRBJ2-3; TRBD2 aligns across 10 bases. J gave up 4 bases and V 2 bases, and 0 bases lay outside the gene matches. The germline V gene encodes CDR1 LNHNV and CDR2 YYDKDF (reference sequence). This CDR3 is 14 amino acids long.

V usage is TRBV5-4 and J usage is TRBJ2-7; 11 bases are a match to TRBD2. This CDR3 comprises 16 residues. With 4 bases clipped from V and 0 bases from J, the junction kept 6 bases outside the gene matches. Germline V gene data show CDR1 as SGHNT and CDR2 as YYREEE (reference sequence). CDR3: CASSHRGTSGSYEQYF. CDR3 in DNA: TGTGCCAGCAGCCACCGAGGGACTAGCGGCTCCTACGAGCAGTACTTC.

The J gene is TRBJ1-1, the V gene TRBV7-2; a possible D gene is TRBD1 (5 bases). This CDR3 has 14 amino acids. The V end lost 2 bases, the J end lost 4 bases, and 11 bases lay between the germline ends. Germline values: CDR1 SGHTA, CDR2 FQGNSA. The CDR3 coding sequence is TGTGCCAGCAGCTTACGGGGGAGCCCCACTGAAGCTTTCTTT. Its translation: CASSLRGSPTEAFF.

The chain couples TRBV1 to TRBJ1-1; the table's D call of TRBD1 was not tested on the DNA. TRBV1 corresponds to a pseudogene. CDR3 length equals 17 residues. In DNA, the CDR3 is TGCACCAGCAGTCAGCAAAAATACAGGGCTTTAAACACTGAAGCTTTCTTT. This encodes CTSSQQKYRALNTEAFF.

The gene calls are TRBV9 and TRBJ2-3; a possible D gene is TRBD2 (6 bases). The germline V and J ends were trimmed by 0 bases and 0 bases, with 14 bases remaining between them. The CDR3 is 17 amino acids. The V gene's germline CDR1 is SGDLS and CDR2 YYNGEE. CDR3 loop: CASSVAPLAASTDTQYF. The CDR3 DNA reads TGTGCCAGCAGCGTAGCCCCCTTAGCGGCTAGCACAGATACGCAGTATTTT.